This TCR beta chain emerged from a study of OX40 agonist ivuxolimab in advanced cancers. Study-wide context: Patients undergoing dose escalation presented with hepatocellular carcinoma, melanoma, renal cell or head and neck cancer. Study-level points and caveats: The average count of expanded clones was higher among CD8+ T cells than among CD4+.

The assay was immunoSEQ multiplex PCR, and TCRdb's table has in-frame clones only and misses some. This table holds 55,000 to 65,000 clones, about 87% found once. V was cut by 6 bases and J by 5 bases, with 14 bases left in between. This CDR3 spans 13 amino acids. Per the germline V gene, CDR1 is MNHNS and CDR2 is SASEGT. Exclusion applied to patients with autoimmune disease history or systemic immunosuppression. As to this clone: Its specificity is not known.

The chain uses TRBV6-1 and TRBJ2-7, with D possibly being TRBD2 (5 bases). The sample in question was CD4+ or CD8+ T cells sorted from blood, obtained in a trial of the OX40 agonist ivuxolimab. The clonotype was recovered from an adult with an advanced solid tumor such as melanoma, head and neck, liver or kidney cancer. CDR3 coding DNA: TGTGCCAGCAGGCCGACTAATTCCGACGAGCAGTACTTC. Protein: CASRPTNSDEQYF.